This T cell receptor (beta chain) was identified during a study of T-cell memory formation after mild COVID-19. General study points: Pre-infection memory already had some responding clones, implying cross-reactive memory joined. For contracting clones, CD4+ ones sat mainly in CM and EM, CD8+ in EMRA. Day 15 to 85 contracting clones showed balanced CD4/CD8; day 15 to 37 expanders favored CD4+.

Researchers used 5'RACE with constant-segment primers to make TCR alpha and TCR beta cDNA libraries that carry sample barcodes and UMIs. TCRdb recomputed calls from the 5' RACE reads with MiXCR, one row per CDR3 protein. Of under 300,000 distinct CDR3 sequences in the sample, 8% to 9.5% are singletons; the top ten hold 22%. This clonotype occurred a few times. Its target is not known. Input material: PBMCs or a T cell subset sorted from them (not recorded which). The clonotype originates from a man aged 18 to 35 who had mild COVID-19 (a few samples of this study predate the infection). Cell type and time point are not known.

The CDR3 sequence is CASSLAGQYGYTF. CDR3 nucleotide sequence: TGTGCCAGCAGCTTAGCGGGACAGTATGGCTACACCTTC. The V call is TRBV7-9, the J call TRBJ1-2; 7 nucleotides align to TRBD1. The ends lost 0 bases at V and 5 bases at J; junction bases unmatched: 0. Germline V lookup: CDR1 SEHNR, CDR2 FQNEAQ (reference sequence). The CDR3 is 13 residues long. The variable domain in full, with the rest retrieved from reference TRBV7-9 and TRBJ1-2, is DTGVSQNPRHKITKRGQNVTFRCDPISEHNRLYWYRQTLGQGPEFLTYFQNEAQLEKSRLLSDRFSAERPKGSFSTLEIQRTEQGDSAMYLCASSLAGQYGYTFGSGTRLTVV.